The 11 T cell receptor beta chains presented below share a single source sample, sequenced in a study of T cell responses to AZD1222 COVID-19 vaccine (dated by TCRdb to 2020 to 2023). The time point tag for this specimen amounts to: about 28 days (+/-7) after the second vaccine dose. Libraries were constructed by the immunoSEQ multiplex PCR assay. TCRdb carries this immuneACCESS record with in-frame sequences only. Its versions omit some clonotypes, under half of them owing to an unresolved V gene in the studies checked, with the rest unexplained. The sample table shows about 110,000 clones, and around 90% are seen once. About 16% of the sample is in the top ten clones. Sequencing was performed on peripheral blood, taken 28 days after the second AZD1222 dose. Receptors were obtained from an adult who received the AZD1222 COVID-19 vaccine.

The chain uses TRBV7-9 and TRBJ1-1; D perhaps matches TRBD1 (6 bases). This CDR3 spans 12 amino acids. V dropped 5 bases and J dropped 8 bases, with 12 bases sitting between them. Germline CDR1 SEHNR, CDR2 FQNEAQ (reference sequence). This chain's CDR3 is CASSPGGREAFF. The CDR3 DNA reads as TGTGCCAGCAGCCCCGGGGGGCGCGAAGCTTTCTTT.

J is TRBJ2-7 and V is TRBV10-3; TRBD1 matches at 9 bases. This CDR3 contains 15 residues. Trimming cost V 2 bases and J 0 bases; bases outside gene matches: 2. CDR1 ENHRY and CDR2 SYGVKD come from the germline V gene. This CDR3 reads CAISEKGQGSYEQYF. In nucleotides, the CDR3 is TGTGCCATCAGTGAGAAGGGACAGGGCTCCTACGAGCAGTACTTC.

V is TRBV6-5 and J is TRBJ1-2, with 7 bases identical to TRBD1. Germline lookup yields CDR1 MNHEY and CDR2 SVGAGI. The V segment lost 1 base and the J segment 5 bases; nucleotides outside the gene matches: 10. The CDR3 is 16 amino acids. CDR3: CASSYFSGQPFYGYTF. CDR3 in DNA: TGTGCCAGCAGTTACTTCTCGGGACAGCCGTTTTATGGCTACACCTTC.

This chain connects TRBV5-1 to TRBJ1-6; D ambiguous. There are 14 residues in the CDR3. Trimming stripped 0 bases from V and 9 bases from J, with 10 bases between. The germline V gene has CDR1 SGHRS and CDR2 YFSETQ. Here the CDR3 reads CASSLVINGSPLHF. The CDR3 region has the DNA TGCGCCAGCAGCTTGGTAATCAACGGTTCACCCCTCCACTTT.

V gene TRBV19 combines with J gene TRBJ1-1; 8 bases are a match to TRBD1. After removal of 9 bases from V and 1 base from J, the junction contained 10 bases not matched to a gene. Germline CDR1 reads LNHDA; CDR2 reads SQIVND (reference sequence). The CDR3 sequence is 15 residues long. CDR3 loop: CASQVQGASNTEAFF. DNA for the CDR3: TGTGCCAGCCAAGTGCAGGGGGCATCGAACACTGAAGCTTTCTTT.

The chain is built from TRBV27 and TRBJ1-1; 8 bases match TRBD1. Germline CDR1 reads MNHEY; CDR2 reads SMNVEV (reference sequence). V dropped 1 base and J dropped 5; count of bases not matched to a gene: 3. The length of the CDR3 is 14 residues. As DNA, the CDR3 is TGTGCCAGCAGTTTATTTCGGACAGGGACTGAAGCTTTCTTT. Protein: CASSLFRTGTEAFF.

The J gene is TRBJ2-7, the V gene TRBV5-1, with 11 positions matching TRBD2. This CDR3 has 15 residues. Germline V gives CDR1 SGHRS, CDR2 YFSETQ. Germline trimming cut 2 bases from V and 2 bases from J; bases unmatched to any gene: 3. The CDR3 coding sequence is TGCGCCAGCAGCTTTCTAGCGGGAGGAGCCTACGAGCAGTACTTC. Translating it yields CASSFLAGGAYEQYF.

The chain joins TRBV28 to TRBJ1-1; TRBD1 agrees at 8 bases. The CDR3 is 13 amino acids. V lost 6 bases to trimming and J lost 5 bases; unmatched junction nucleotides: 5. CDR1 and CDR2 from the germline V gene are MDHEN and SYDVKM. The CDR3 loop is CASRTGGKTEAFF. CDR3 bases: TGTGCCAGCAGAACAGGGGGGAAGACTGAAGCTTTCTTT.

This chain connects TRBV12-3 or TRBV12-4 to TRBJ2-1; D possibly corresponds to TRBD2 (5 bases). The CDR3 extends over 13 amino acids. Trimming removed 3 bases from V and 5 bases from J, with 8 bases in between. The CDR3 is CASSFWGDNEQFF. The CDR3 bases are TGTGCCAGCAGTTTTTGGGGAGACAATGAGCAGTTCTTC.

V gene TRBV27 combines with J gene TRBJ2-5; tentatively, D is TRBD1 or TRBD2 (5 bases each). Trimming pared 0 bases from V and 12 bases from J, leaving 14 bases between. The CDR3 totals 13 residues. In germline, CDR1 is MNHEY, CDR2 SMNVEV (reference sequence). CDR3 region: CASSLSGVEVKYF. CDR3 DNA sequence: TGTGCCAGCAGTTTATCAGGGGTGGAGGTTAAGTACTTC.

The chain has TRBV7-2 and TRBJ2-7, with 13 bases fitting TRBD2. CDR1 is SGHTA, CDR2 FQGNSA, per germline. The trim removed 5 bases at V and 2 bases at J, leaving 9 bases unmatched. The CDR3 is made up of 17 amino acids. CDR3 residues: CASSRLAGLAGPYEQYF. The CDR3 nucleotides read TGTGCCAGCAGCCGTTTAGCGGGACTAGCGGGGCCCTACGAGCAGTACTTC.